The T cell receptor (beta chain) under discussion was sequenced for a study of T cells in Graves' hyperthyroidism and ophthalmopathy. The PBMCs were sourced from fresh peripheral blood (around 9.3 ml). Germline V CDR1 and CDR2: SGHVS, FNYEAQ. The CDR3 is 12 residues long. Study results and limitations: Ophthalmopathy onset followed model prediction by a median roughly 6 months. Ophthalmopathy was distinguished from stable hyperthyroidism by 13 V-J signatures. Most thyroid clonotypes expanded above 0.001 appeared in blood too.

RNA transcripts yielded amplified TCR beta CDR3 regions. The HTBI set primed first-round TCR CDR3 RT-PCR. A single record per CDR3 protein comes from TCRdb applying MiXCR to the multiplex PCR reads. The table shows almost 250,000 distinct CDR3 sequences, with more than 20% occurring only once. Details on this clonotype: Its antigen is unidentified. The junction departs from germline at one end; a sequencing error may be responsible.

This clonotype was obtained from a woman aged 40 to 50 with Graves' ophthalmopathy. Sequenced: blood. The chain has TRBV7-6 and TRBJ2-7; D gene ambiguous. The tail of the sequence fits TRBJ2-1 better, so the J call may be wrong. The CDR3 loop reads CASNLVRYEQFF. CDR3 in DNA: TGTGCCAGCAACTTAGTACGCTACGAGCAGTTCTTC.